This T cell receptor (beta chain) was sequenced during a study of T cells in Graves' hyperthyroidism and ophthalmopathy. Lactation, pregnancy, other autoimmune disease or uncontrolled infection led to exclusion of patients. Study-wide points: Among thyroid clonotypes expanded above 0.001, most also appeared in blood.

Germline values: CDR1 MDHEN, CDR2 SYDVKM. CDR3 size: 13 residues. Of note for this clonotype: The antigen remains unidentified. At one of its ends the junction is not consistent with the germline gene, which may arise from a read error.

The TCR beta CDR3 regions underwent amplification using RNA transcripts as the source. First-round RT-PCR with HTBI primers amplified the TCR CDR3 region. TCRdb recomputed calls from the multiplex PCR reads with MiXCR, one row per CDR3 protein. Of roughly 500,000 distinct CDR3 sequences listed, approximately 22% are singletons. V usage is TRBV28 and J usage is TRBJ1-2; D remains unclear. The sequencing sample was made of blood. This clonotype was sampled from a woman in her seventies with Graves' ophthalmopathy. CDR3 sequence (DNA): TGTGCCTGCAGTTGGACGGGCGGCTATGGCTACACCTTC. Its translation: CACSWTGGYGYTF.